This is a list of T cell receptor beta chains from one sample in a study of blood T cell repertoires in COVID-19. Clones were read by immunoSEQ multiplex PCR, and TCRdb kept only the in-frame ones, dropping some. Of 110,000 to 150,000 clones listed, about four fifths are singletons. The source material was peripheral blood. The receptors were gathered from a human donor in a cohort sampled during active COVID-19. CDR3s include the opening cysteine and the closing phenylalanine or tryptophan. A D gene is named only where the DNA matches it firmly. Rows may omit the clone size; those that give it use once, few, many or a size class.

>TRBV7-9|few|TRBJ1-1|TRBD1
TGTGCCAGCAGCCCTCGGACAGGAATAAACACTGAAGCTTTCTTT
CASSPRTGINTEAFF
>TRBV4-1|-|TRBJ2-3|-
TGCGCCCGCCGTCGGAGGGGGGGCCTAGACCCAGATACGCAGTATTTT
CARRRRGGLDPDTQYF
>TRBV24-1|-|TRBJ2-1|TRBD2
TGTGCCACCAGTGATTTCCTCACAGCGGGAGGGTACAATGAGCAGTTCTTC
CATSDFLTAGGYNEQFF
>TRBV9|-|TRBJ2-7|TRBD1
TGTGCCAGCAGCGTCAGTGGGACAGCGGACGAGCAGTACTTC
CASSVSGTADEQYF
>TRBV5-6|-|TRBJ2-1|TRBD2
TGTGCCAGCAACCTCCTTGGACTAGCGGGTATCAATGAGCAGTTCTTC
CASNLLGLAGINEQFF
>TRBV14|-|TRBJ2-5|-
TGTGCCAGCAGCCAAGTTCCAAGGACAGAGTTACTAGAGACCCAGTACTTC
CASSQVPRTELLETQYF
>TRBV5-1|-|TRBJ2-5|TRBD1
TGCGCCAGCAGCTGGGGGACAGGGGCGGAGACCCAGTACTTC
CASSWGTGAETQYF
>TRBV14|-|TRBJ2-7|-
TGTGCCAGCAGACTAAGTGGGTCGCACTACGAGCAGTACTTC
CASRLSGSHYEQYF
>TRBV29-1|-|TRBJ2-7|TRBD2
TGCAGCCCCTTCCCCGGGGGACTAGCCTACGAGCAGTACTTC
CSPFPGGLAYEQYF
>TRBV5-4|-|TRBJ2-3|TRBD2
TGTGCCAGCAGCTATGGGACTAGCGCTCTCACAGATACGCAGTATTTT
CASSYGTSALTDTQYF
>TRBV6-5|-|TRBJ1-2|-
TGTGCCAGCCAGCCGGGAAAACTCTATGGCTACACCTTC
CASQPGKLYGYTF
>TRBV29-1|-|TRBJ2-6|-
TGCAGCGTTGAGAGGGCTGGGGCCAACGTCCTGACTTTC
CSVERAGANVLTF
>TRBV2|-|TRBJ2-2|-
TGTGCCAGCAGTAGAAGTGTAAGGGGCCGCACCGGGGAGCTGTTTTTT
CASSRSVRGRTGELFF
>TRBV2|-|TRBJ1-4|TRBD1
TGTGCCAGCAGTGAACTGGGGACAGGGGTAGGAGAAAAACTGTTTTTT
CASSELGTGVGEKLFF
>TRBV5-1|-|TRBJ2-7|-
TGCGCCAGCAGCTTGGAAGAGGCCTACGAGCAGTACTTC
CASSLEEAYEQYF
>TRBV28|-|TRBJ2-5|TRBD2
TGTGCCAGCAGGAGCGGGGGGGAGACCCAGTACTTC
CASRSGGETQYF
>TRBV10-1|-|TRBJ2-7|TRBD1
TGCGCCAGCAGTGCGTTTTTCGACAGGGTCGGTAACGAGCAGTACTTC
CASSAFFDRVGNEQYF
>TRBV4-1|-|TRBJ1-1|-
TGCGCCAGCGTGGCAGGGGTGAACACTGAAGCTTTCTTT
CASVAGVNTEAFF
>TRBV5-1|-|TRBJ1-5|TRBD1
TGCGCCAGCAGCTTATCAGGGGGTGATCAGCCCCAGCATTTT
CASSLSGGDQPQHF
>TRBV5-1|-|TRBJ2-3|-
TGCGCCAGCAGCTTCTACGGGACTCGTTCTAGCACAGATACGCAGTATTTT
CASSFYGTRSSTDTQYF
>TRBV9|-|TRBJ2-3|TRBD2
TGTGCCAGCAGCGTAGGACTAGCGGGAACAGCAGATACGCAGTATTTT
CASSVGLAGTADTQYF
>TRBV7-7|-|TRBJ2-5|TRBD1
TGTGCTAGCAGCTTAGGTGGGACAGCACACCAAGAGACCCAGTACTTC
CASSLGGTAHQETQYF
>TRBV6-6|-|TRBJ2-1|TRBD2
TGTGCCAGCAGGCTACTAGCGGACTACAATGAGCAGTTCTTC
CASRLLADYNEQFF
>TRBV3-1/TRBV3-2|-|TRBJ1-6|TRBD1
TGTGCCAGCAGCCCGGGGACAGGGGGTTCACCCCTCCACTTT
CASSPGTGGSPLHF
>TRBV29-1|once|TRBJ1-4|-
TGCAGCGTGACCGGGGGGGTAACAACTAATGAAAAACTGTTTTTT
CSVTGGVTTNEKLFF
>TRBV18|-|TRBJ1-1|TRBD1
TGTGCCAGCTCACCCCGGACAGGGCAGGTGAACACTGAAGCTTTCTTT
CASSPRTGQVNTEAFF
>TRBV7-3|-|TRBJ2-1|-
TGTGCCAGCAGCTTAAGTTCCCGGGGAGGCAATGAGCAGTTCTTC
CASSLSSRGGNEQFF
>TRBV6-2/TRBV6-3|-|TRBJ2-1|-
TGTGCCAGCAGTTACTCGAGTAGTTCTCATGAGCAGTTCTTC
CASSYSSSSHEQFF
>TRBV6-6|-|TRBJ1-5|TRBD1
TGTGCCAGCAGTAAACAGGGGGCGGGTCAGCCCCAGCATTTT
CASSKQGAGQPQHF
>TRBV5-1|-|TRBJ2-3|-
TGCGCCAGCAGCTTGGGTGTAGACACAGATACGCAGTATTTT
CASSLGVDTDTQYF
>TRBV6-5|-|TRBJ2-1|TRBD2
TGTGCCAGCAGTACTAGCGGGAGATCCTACAATGAGCAGTTCTTC
CASSTSGRSYNEQFF
>TRBV6-5|-|TRBJ1-5|-
TGTGCCAGCAGTTTCAGTTATAGCAATCAGCCCCAGCATTTT
CASSFSYSNQPQHF
>TRBV27|-|TRBJ2-1|-
TGTGCCAGCAGGTTTCGAGACAATGAGCAGTTCTTC
CASRFRDNEQFF
>TRBV5-1|once|TRBJ2-7|TRBD1
TGCGCCAGCAGCTTGGGGGACAGCCGCTACGAGCAGTACTTC
CASSLGDSRYEQYF
>TRBV5-6|-|TRBJ2-7|-
TGTGCCAGCACACAGGGTGACTACGAGCAGTACTTC
CASTQGDYEQYF
>TRBV7-8|-|TRBJ2-2|TRBD2
TGTGCCAGCAGCGCCTCTAGCGGGGTGAACACCGGGGAGCTGTTTTTT
CASSASSGVNTGELFF
>TRBV19|-|TRBJ1-4|-
TGTGCCAGTAGTATAGGCGCAAGTGAAAAACTGTTTTTT
CASSIGASEKLFF
>TRBV9|-|TRBJ1-3|-
TGTGCCAGCAGCGTAGTTGCAGGGGCAGAAGGAAACACCATATATTTT
CASSVVAGAEGNTIYF
>TRBV3-1/TRBV3-2|-|TRBJ2-7|-
TGTGCCAGCAGCCAGACAAGGCGGACTGCCTACGAGCAGTACTTC
CASSQTRRTAYEQYF
>TRBV11-2|-|TRBJ2-3|-
TGTGCCAGCAGCTTAGATGGGGGGACCCTCACAGATACGCAGTATTTT
CASSLDGGTLTDTQYF
>TRBV3-1/TRBV3-2|few|TRBJ2-7|-
TGTGCCAGCAGCCGTACACAGGGTGGAGAGCAGTACTTC
CASSRTQGGEQYF
>TRBV19|-|TRBJ2-1|-
TGTGCCAGTAGCCCTCCGGGTGGCGCCTACAATGAGCAGTTCTTC
CASSPPGGAYNEQFF
>TRBV7-2|-|TRBJ1-6|TRBD1
TGTGCCAGCAGCTTAGAGGGACAGAGGTATAATTCACCCCTCCACTTT
CASSLEGQRYNSPLHF
>TRBV11-2|once|TRBJ2-5|-
TGTGCCAGCAGCTTCAACCCCGGGAGAAAAGAGACCCAGTACTTC
CASSFNPGRKETQYF
>TRBV6-1|-|TRBJ1-3|TRBD1
TGTGCCAGCAGTGAACAGACAGGGTCTGGAAACACCATATATTTT
CASSEQTGSGNTIYF
>TRBV19|-|TRBJ1-3|-
TGTGCCAGTAGTACCAACGTAGATCGAAACACCATATATTTT
CASSTNVDRNTIYF
>TRBV27|once|TRBJ2-3|TRBD2
TGTGCCAGCACTTTGGCGGGAGAGTCAGATACGCAGTATTTT
CASTLAGESDTQYF
>TRBV5-1|-|TRBJ2-2|-
TGCGCCAGCAGCTCGGCGGCCGCGAACACCGGGGAGCTGTTTTTT
CASSSAAANTGELFF
>TRBV3-1/TRBV3-2|-|TRBJ2-4|TRBD2
TGTGCCAGCAGCTCGGGACTAGCGGGGTTGGTAGGAAACATTCAGTACTTC
CASSSGLAGLVGNIQYF
>TRBV11-2|once|TRBJ2-1|-
TGTGCCAGCAGCCTACCGGGCCCCCAGGGCCATGAGCAGTTCTTC
CASSLPGPQGHEQFF
>TRBV30|-|TRBJ1-2|-
TGTGCCTGGATAGCAATGCGGGACTCATCTCGGGGCTATGGCTACACCTTC
CAWIAMRDSSRGYGYTF
>TRBV5-4|-|TRBJ2-5|-
TGTGCCAGCAGCTTGGCCTGGGCTGGAGAGACCCAGTACTTC
CASSLAWAGETQYF
>TRBV7-3|-|TRBJ2-1|TRBD1
TGTGCCAGCAGCTTAGAGTGGAGGACAGGGTGGAATGAGCAGTTCTTC
CASSLEWRTGWNEQFF